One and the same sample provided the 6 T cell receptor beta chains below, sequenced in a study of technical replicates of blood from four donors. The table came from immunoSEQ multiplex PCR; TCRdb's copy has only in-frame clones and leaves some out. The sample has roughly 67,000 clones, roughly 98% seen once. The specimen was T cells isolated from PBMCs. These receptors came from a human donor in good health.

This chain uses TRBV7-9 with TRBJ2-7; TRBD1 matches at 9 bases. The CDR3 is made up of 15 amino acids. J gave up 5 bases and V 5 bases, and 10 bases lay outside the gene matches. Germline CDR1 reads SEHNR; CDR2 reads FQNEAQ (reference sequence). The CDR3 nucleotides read TGTGCCAGCAGCGCGGGACAGGGATTCCTGGACGAGCAGTACTTC. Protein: CASSAGQGFLDEQYF.

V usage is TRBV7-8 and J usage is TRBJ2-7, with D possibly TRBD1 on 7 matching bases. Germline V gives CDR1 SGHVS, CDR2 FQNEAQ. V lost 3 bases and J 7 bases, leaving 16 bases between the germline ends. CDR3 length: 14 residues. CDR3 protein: CASSFRQGGLEQYF. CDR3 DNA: TGTGCCAGCAGCTTTCGCCAGGGGGGTTTGGAGCAGTACTTC.

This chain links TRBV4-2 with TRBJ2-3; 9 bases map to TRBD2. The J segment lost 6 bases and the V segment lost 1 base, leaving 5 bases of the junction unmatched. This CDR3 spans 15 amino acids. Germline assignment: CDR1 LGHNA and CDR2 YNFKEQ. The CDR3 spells CASSQASGGLDTQYF. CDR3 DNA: TGTGCCAGCAGCCAAGCCAGCGGGGGGTTGGATACGCAGTATTTT.

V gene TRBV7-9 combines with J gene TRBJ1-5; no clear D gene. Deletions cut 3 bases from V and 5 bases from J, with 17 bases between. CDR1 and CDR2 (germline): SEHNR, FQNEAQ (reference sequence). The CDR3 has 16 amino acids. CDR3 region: CASSLGSGTLDQPQHF. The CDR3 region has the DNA TGTGCCAGCAGCTTGGGGAGTGGTACCTTGGATCAGCCCCAGCATTTT.

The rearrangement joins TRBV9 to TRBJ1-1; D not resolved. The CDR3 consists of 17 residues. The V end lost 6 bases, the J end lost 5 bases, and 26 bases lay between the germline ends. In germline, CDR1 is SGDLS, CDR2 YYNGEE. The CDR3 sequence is CASNGPGVPQTPTEAFF. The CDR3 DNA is TGTGCCAGCAACGGGCCCGGGGTTCCGCAAACCCCTACTGAAGCTTTCTTT.

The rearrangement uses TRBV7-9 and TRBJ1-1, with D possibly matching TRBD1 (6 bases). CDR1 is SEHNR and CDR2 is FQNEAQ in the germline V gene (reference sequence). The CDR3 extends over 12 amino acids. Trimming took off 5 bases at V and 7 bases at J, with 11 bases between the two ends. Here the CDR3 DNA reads TGTGCCAGCAGCCTTGACAGGAGTGAAGCTTTCTTT. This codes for CASSLDRSEAFF.